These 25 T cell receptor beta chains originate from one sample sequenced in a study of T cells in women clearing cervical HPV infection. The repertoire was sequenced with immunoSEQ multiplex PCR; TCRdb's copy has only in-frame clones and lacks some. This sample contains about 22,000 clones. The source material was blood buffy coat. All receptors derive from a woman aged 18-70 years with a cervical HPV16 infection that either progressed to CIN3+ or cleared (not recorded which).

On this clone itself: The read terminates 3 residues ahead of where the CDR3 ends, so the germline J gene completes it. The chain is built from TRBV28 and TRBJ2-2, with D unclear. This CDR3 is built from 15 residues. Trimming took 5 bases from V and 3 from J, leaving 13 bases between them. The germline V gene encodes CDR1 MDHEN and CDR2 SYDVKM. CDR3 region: CASSMSWRYTGELFF. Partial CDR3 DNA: TGTGCCAGCAGTATGTCCTGGCGGTACACCGGGGAG.

Partial CDR3 DNA: TGTGCCTGGAGTGTCGGACTAGCGGGAGGAGAGACG. It encodes CAWSVGLAGGET. The whole CDR3 reads CAWSVGLAGGETQYF. V and J are TRBV30 and TRBJ2-3; TRBD2 aligns across 14 bases. Read sequence stops 3 residues before the CDR3 end, and the germline J gene provides the missing end. CDR1 GTSNPN and CDR2 SVGIG come from the germline V gene (reference sequence). This CDR3 region has 15 residues.

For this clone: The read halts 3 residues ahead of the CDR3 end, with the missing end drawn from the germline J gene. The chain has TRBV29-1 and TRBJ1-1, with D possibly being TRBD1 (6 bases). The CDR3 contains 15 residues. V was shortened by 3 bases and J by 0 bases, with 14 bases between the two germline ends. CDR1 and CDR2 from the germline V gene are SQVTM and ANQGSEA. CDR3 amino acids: CSVDETGFMNTEAFF. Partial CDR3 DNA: TGCAGCGTTGACGAGACAGGCTTCATGAACACTGAA.

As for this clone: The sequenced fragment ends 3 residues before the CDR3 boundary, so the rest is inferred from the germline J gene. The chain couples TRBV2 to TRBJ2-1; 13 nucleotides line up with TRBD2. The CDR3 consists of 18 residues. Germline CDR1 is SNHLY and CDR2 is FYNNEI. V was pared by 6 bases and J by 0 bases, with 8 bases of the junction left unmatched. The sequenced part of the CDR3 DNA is TGTGCCAGCAGATTGGGACTAGCGGGATCTGGCTCCTACAATGAG. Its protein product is CASRLGLAGSGSYNE. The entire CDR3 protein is CASRLGLAGSGSYNEQFF.

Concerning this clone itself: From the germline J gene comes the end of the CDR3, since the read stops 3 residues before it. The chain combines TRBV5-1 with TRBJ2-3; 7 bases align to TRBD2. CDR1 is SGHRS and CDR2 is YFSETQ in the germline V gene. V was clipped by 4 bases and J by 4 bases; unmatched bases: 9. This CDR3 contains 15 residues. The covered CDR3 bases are TGCGCCAGCAGCCCGAGGGAGGGGTTGCCAGATACG. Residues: CASSPREGLPDT. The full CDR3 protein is CASSPREGLPDTQYF.

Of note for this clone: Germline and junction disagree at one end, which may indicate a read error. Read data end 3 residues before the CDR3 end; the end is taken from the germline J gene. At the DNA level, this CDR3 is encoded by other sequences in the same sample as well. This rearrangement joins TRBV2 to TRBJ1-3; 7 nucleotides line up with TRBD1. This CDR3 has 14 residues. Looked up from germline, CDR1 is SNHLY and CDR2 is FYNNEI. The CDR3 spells CASRGTDVGNTIYF. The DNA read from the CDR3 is TGTGCCAGCAGAGGGACAGACGTCGGAAACACG.

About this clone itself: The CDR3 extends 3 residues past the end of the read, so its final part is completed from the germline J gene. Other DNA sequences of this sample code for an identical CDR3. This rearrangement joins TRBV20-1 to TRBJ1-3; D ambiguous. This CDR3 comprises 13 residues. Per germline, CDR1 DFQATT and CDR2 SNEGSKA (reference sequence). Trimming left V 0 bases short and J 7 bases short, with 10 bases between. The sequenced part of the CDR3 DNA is TGCAGTGCTAGAGAGCCAGTCGTGAACACC. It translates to CSAREPVVNT. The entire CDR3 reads CSAREPVVNTIYF.

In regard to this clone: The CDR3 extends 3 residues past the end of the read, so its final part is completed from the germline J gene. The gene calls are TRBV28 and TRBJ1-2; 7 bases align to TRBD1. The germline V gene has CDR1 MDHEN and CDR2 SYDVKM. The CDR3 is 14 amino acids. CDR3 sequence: CASSLTPLGGGYTF. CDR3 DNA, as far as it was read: TGTGCCAGCAGTTTAACCCCCCTAGGGGGCGGC.

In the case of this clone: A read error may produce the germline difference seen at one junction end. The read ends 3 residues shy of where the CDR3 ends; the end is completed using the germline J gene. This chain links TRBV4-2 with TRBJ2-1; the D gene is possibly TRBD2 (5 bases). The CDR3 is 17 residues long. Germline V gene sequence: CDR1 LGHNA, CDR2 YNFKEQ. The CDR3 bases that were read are TGCGCCAGCAGCCAAGATCTAGAGCGGCGTTTCTACAATGAG. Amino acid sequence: CASSQDLERRFYNE. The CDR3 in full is CASSQDLERRFYNEQFF.

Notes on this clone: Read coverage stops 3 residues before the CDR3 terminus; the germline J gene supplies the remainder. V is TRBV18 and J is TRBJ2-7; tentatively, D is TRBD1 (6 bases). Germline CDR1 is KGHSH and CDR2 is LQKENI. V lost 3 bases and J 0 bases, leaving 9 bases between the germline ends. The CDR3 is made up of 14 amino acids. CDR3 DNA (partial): TGTGCCAGCTCACCGGGGGCAGGCTCCTACGAG. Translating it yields CASSPGAGSYE. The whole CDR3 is CASSPGAGSYEQYF.

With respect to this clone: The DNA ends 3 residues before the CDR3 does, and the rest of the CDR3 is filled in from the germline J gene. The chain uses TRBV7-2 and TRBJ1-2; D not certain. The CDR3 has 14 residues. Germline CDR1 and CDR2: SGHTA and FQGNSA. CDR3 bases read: TGTGCCAGCAGTGCCCAAATGAGCTCCTACGAC. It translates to CASSAQMSSYD. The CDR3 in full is CASSAQMSSYDYTF.

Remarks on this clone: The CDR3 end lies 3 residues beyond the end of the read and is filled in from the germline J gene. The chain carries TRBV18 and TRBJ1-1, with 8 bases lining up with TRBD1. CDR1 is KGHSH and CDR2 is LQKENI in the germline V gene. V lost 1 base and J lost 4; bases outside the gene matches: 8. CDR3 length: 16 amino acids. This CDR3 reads CASSPQPSGGTTEAFF. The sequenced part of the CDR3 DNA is TGTGCCAGCTCACCACAACCGTCAGGGGGCACCACTGAA.

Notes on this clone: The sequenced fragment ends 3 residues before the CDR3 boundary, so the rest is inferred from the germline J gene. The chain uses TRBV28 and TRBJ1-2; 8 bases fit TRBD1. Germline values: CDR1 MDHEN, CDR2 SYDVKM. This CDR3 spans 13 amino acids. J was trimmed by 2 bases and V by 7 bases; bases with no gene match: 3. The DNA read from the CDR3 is TGTGCCAGCAAGACAGGGGTCAACTATGGC. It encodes CASKTGVNYG. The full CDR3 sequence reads CASKTGVNYGYTF.

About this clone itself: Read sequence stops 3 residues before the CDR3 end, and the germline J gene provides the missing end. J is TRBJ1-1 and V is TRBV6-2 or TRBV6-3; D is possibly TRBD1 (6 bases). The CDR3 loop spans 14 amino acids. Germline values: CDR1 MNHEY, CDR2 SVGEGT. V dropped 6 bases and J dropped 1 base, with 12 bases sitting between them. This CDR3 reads CASRADRENTEAFF. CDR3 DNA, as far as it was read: TGTGCCAGCAGGGCGGACAGAGAGAACACTGAA.

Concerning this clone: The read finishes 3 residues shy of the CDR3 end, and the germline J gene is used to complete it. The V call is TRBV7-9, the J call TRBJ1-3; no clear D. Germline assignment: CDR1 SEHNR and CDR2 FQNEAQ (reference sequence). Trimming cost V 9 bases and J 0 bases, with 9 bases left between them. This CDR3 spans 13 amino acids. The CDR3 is CASANYSGNTIYF. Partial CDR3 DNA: TGTGCCAGTGCCAACTACTCTGGAAACACC.

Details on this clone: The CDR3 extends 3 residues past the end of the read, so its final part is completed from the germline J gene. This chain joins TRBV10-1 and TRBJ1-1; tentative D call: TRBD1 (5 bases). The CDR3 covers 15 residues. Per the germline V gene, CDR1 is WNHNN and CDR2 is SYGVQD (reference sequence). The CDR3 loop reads CASPTTSWGGQKAFF. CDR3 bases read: TGCGCCAGCCCAACAACCTCCTGGGGGGGTCAGAAA.

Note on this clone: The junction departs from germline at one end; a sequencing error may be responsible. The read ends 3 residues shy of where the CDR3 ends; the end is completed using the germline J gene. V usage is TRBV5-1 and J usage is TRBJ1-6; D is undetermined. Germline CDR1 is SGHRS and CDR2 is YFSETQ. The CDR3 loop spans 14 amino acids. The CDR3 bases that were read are TGCGCCAGCAGCTTGGCCTCCTCTAATTCACCC. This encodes CASSLASSNSP. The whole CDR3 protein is CASSLASSNSPLHF.

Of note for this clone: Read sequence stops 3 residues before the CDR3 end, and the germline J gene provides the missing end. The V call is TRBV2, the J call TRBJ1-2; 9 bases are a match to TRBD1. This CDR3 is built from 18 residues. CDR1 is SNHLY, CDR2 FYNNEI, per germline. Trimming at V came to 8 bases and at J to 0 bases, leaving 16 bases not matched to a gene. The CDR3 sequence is CASLLRDRDLPTNYGYTF. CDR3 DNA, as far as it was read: TGTGCCAGCCTTCTCCGGGACAGGGATTTACCTACTAACTATGGC.

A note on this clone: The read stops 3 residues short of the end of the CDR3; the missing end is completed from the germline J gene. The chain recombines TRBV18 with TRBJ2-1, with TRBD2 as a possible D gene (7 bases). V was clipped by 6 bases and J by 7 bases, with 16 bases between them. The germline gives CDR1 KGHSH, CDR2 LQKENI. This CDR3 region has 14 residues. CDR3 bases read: TGTGCCAGCTCGAAGAGGGGGGGGTTGAATGAG. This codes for CASSKRGGLNE. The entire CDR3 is CASSKRGGLNEQFF.

The CDR3 here is CSASPSGGYQETQYF. CDR3 DNA, as far as it was read: TGCAGTGCTAGCCCTAGCGGGGGGTACCAAGAGACG. The rearrangement uses TRBV20-1 and TRBJ2-3; TRBD2 aligns across 11 bases. The read finishes 3 residues shy of the CDR3 end, and the germline J gene is used to complete it. This CDR3 region has 15 residues. The V gene's germline CDR1 is DFQATT and CDR2 SNEGSKA (reference sequence).

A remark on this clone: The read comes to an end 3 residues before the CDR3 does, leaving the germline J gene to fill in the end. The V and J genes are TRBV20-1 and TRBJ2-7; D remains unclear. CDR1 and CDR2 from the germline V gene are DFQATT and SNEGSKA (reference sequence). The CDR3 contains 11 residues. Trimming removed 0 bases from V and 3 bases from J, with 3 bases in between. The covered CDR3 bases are TGCAGTGCTAGAGATAACTACGAG. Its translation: CSARDNYE. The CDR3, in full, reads CSARDNYEQYF.

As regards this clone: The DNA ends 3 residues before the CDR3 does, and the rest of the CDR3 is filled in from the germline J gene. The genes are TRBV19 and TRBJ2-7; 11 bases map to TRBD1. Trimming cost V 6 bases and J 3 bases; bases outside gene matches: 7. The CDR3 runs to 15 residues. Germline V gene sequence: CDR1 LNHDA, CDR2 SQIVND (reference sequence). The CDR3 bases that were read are TGTGCCAGTAGCCACGGACAGGGGGCCTACTACGAG. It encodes CASSHGQGAYYE. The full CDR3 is CASSHGQGAYYEQYF.

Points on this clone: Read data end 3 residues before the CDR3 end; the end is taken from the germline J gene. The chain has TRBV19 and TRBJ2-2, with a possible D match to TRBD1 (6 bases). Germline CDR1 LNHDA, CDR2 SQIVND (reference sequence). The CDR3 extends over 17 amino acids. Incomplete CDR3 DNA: TGTGCCAGTAGTCTGCAGGGGCCAGGTGGTGCGAATTCACCG. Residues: CASSLQGPGGANSP. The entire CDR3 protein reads CASSLQGPGGANSPLFF.

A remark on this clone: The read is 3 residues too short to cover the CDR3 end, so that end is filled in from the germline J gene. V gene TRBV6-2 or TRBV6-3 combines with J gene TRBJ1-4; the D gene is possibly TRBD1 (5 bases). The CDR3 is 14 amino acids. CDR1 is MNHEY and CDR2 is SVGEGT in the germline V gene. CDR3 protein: CASSYSPREAPLFF. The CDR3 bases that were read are TGTGCCAGCAGTTACTCCCCCAGGGAGGCACCA.

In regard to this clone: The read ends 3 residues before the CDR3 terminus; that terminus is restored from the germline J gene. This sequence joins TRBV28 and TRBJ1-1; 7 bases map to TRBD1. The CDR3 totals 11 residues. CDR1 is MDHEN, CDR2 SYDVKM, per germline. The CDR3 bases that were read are TGTGCCAGCAGTCTCAGGGGGAAA. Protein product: CASSLRGK. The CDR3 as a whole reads CASSLRGKAFF.